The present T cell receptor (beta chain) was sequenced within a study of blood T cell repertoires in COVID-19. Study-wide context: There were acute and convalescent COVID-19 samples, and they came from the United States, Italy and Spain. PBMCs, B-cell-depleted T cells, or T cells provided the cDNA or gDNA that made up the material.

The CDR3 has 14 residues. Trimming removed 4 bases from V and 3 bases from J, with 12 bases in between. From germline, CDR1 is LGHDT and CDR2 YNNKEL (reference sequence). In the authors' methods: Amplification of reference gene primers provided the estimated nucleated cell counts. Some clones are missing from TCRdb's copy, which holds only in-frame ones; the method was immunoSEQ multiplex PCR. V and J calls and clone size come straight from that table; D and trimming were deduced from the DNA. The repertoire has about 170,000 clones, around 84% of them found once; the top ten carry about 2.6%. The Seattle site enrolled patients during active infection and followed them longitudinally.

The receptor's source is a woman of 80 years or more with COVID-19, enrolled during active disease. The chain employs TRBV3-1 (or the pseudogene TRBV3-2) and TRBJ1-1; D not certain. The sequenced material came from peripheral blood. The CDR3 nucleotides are TGTGCCAGCAGCCCAGGTGGCCGATACACTGAAGCTTTCTTT. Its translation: CASSPGGRYTEAFF.